This T cell receptor beta chain was profiled in a study of CD8 T cell repertoires and HIV-1 epitope variants. Turning to the study itself: Each of Twenty-five Gag and Nef epitope peptides stimulated a separate culture. Cultures ran about 9 days, with IL-2, IL-7 and IL-15 added on days 3 and 7. An uncultured baseline aliquot held 1M T cells.

The CDR3 extends over 20 amino acids. The germline CDR1 and CDR2 sequences are LNHDA and SQIVND (reference sequence). The ends lost 4 bases at V and 3 bases at J; junction bases unmatched: 18. About this clone: Its target is not known.

Measured with immunoSEQ multiplex PCR; TCRdb has only the in-frame clones, and not every one. This sample carries 4,900 or so clones, about two thirds of them seen once, and the ten largest clones take around 46%. The rearrangement links TRBV19 to TRBJ2-1, with 10 bases that match TRBD2. This TCR derives from a male donor with HIV. Sequences were obtained from cultured CD8+ T cells derived from PBMCs. CDR3 sequence: CASSTMRLAGGPFVYNEQFF. For the CDR3, the DNA is TGTGCCAGTAGTACCATGAGACTAGCGGGTGGCCCATTTGTCTACAATGAGCAGTTCTTC.